This T cell receptor beta chain was observed in a study of T cells in tumors after PD-1 blockade. About the study: Mean per tumor sample: approximately 26,000 templates (554-99,264), over 6,000 unique clonotypes.

Study results and caveats: Expanded exhausted CD8+ clones after therapy were mostly novel clonotypes. Clonal replacement appeared only between pre- and post-treatment samples.

Concerning this clone: Its antigen is undetermined.

Germline V lookup: CDR1 SGHNT, CDR2 YYREEE (reference sequence). V shed 9 bases and J shed 4 bases, with 20 bases lying between them. This CDR3 spans 15 amino acids. Repertoires were generated with immunoSEQ multiplex PCR, while TCRdb's copy carries only in-frame clones and drops some. The sample yields 4,000 to 5,000 clones, around 67% seen once. The time point is: first of two pre-therapy site-matched biopsies around 2 months apart. The same primary tumor site was biopsied both before and after PD-1 blockade. The gene calls are TRBV5-4 and TRBJ1-5; D is possibly TRBD1 (5 bases). The sequence was obtained from a human donor with basal cell carcinoma. This material consisted of tumor tissue, taken before anti-PD-1 treatment. CDR3 sequence (DNA): TGTGCCACTCGGGACGGACGATCCGGGAATCAGCCCCAGCATTTT. Translating gives CATRDGRSGNQPQHF. Supplemented by reference TRBV5-4 and TRBJ1-5, the full variable domain reads ETGVTQSPTHLIKTRGQQVTLRCSSQSGHNTVSWYQQALGQGPQFIFQYYREEENGRGNFPPRFSGLQFPNYSSELNVNALELDDSALYLCATRDGRSGNQPQHFGDGTRLSIL.